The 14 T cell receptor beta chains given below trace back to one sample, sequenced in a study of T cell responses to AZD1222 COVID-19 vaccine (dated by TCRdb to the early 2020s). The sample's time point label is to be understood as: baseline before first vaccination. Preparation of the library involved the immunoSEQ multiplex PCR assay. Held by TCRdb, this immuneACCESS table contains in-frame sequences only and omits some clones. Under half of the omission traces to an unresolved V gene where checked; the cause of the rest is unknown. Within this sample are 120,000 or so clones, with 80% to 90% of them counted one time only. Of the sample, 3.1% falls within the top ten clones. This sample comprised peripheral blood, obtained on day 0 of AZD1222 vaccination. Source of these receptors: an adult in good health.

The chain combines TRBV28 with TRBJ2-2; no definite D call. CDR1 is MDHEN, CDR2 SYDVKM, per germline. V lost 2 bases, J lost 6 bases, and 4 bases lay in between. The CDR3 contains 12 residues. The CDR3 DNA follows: TGTGCCAGCAGTTTACGACCCGGGGAGCTGTTTTTT. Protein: CASSLRPGELFF.

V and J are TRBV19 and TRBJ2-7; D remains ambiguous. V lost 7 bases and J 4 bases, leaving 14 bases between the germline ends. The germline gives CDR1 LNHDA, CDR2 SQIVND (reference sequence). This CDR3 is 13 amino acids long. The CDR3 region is CASIGKGTYEQYF. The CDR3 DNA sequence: TGTGCCAGTATCGGTAAGGGAACATACGAGCAGTACTTC.

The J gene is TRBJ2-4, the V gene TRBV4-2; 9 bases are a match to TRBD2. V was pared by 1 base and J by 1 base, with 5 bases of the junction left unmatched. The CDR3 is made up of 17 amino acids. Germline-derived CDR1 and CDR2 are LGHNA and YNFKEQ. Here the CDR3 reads CASSQVSGSTAKNIQYF. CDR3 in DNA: TGTGCCAGCAGCCAAGTTAGCGGGAGTACTGCCAAAAACATTCAGTACTTC.

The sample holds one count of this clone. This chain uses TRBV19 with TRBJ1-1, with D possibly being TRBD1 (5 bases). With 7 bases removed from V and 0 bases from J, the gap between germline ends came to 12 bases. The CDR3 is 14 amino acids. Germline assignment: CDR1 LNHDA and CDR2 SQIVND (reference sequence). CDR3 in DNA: TGTGCCAGTAATCACCAGGGCATGAACACTGAAGCTTTCTTT. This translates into CASNHQGMNTEAFF. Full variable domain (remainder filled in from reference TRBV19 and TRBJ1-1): DGGITQSPKYLFRKEGQNVTLSCEQNLNHDAMYWYRQDPGQGLRLIYYSQIVNDFQKGDIAEGYSVSREKKESFPLTVTSAQKNPTAFYLCASNHQGMNTEAFFGQGTRLTVV.

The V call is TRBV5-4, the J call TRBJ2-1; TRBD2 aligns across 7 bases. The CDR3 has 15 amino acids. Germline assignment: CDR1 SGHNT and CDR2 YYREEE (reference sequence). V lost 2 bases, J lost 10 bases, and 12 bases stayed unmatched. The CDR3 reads CASSFRGGPPGEQFF. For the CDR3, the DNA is TGTGCCAGCAGCTTTAGGGGAGGGCCCCCAGGAGAGCAGTTCTTC. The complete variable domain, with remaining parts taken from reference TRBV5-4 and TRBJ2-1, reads ETGVTQSPTHLIKTRGQQVTLRCSSQSGHNTVSWYQQALGQGPQFIFQYYREEENGRGNFPPRFSGLQFPNYSSELNVNALELDDSALYLCASSFRGGPPGEQFFGPGTRLTVL.

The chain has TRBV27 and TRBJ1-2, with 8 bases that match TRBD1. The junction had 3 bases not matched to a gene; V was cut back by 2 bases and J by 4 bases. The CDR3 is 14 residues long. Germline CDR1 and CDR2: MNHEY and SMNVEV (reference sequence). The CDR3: CASSLAGGSYGYTF. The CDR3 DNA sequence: TGTGCCAGCAGTTTAGCAGGGGGCTCCTATGGCTACACCTTC.

CDR3 bases: TGTGCCAGCACCGGGCTTTATAGCAATCAGCCCCAGCATTTT. It yields the protein CASTGLYSNQPQHF. The J gene is TRBJ1-5, the V gene TRBV2; D gene ambiguous. V lost 7 bases and J 0 bases, leaving 10 bases between the germline ends. Germline V gene data show CDR1 as SNHLY and CDR2 as FYNNEI. The CDR3 has 14 residues.

The CDR3 protein is CASSEGGTGSPLHF. For the CDR3, the DNA is TGTGCCAGCAGCGAAGGGGGTACCGGTTCACCCCTCCACTTT. The chain is built from TRBV9 and TRBJ1-6; D is possibly TRBD1 (6 bases). The CDR3 covers 14 residues. V was pared by 3 bases and J by 9 bases, with 13 bases between. Germline values: CDR1 SGDLS, CDR2 YYNGEE.

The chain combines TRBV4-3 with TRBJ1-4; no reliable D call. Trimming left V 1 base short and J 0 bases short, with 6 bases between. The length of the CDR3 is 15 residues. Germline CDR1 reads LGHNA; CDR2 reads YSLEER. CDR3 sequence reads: CASSQVAATNEKLFF. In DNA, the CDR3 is TGCGCCAGCAGCCAAGTAGCAGCAACTAATGAAAAACTGTTTTTT.

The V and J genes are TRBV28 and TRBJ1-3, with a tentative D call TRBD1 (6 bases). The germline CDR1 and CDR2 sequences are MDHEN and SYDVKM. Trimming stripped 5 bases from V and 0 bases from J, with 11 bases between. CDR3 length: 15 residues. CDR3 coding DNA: TGTGCCAGCAGTCCTCAGGGGTTCTCTGGAAACACCATATATTTT. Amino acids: CASSPQGFSGNTIYF.

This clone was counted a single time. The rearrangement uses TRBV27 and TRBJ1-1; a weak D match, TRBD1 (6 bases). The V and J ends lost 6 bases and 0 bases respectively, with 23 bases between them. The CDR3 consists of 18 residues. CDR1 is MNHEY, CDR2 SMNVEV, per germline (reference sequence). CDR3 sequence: CASSPPPRDTSMNTEAFF. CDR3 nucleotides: TGTGCCAGCAGCCCTCCCCCTCGGGACACCTCAATGAACACTGAAGCTTTCTTT.

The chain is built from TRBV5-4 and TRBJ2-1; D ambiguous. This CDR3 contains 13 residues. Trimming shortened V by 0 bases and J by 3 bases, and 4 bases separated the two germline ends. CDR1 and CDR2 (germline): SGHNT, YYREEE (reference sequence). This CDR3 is CASSLVSYNEQFF. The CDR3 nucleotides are TGTGCCAGCAGCTTGGTGAGCTACAATGAGCAGTTCTTC.

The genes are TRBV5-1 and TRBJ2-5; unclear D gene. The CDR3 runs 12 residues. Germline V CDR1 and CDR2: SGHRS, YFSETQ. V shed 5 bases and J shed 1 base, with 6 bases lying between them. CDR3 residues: CASSLRQETQYF. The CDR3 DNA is TGCGCCAGCAGTCTACGCCAAGAGACCCAGTACTTC.

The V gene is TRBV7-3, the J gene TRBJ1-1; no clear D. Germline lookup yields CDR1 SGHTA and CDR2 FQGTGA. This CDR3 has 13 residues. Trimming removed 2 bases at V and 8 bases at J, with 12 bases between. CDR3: CASSLGVGSEAFF. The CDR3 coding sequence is TGTGCCAGCAGCTTAGGGGTGGGGTCAGAAGCTTTCTTT.